Listed below are T cell receptor beta chains from one sample, sequenced in a study of T cell responses to AZD1222 COVID-19 vaccine. Using immunoSEQ multiplex PCR, the repertoire was profiled, and TCRdb retains in-frame clones only, with some absent. The table lists roughly 60,000 clones, around 90% of them singletons. The sample here was peripheral blood, taken on day 0 of AZD1222 vaccination. The origin of the receptors is an adult in good health. CDR3s include the opening cysteine and the closing phenylalanine or tryptophan. The D gene is left open where the match is weak. Clone size is stated in some rows and not others, as once, few, many or a class when expanded.

j_call	d_call	clone_size	v_call	cdr3_aa	cdr3_nt
TRBJ1-3	.	.	TRBV6-5	CASRVAGSDTIYF	TGTGCCAGCAGGGTGGCGGGGTCGGACACCATATATTTT
TRBJ1-2	.	.	TRBV18	CASSTGPLWDGYTF	TGTGCCAGCTCAACGGGACCGCTGTGGGATGGCTACACCTTC
TRBJ1-1	.	.	TRBV6-1	CASSEHSMNTEAFF	TGTGCCAGCAGTGAACACAGTATGAACACTGAAGCTTTCTTT
TRBJ1-2	.	.	TRBV5-1	CASSLDDYGYTF	TGCGCCAGCAGCTTGGACGACTATGGCTACACCTTC
TRBJ2-1	.	.	TRBV7-2	CASSLALGEQFF	TGTGCCAGCAGCTTAGCGCTAGGTGAGCAGTTCTTC
TRBJ1-5	.	.	TRBV6-5	CASSYVLNAPQHF	TGTGCCAGCAGTTACGTCCTCAATGCGCCCCAGCATTTT
TRBJ1-5	.	.	TRBV5-6	CASSFTAGPNQPQHF	TGTGCCAGCAGCTTTACGGCAGGGCCGAATCAGCCCCAGCATTTT
TRBJ1-5	.	.	TRBV21-1	CASSTPYRVRDQPQHF	TGTGCCAGCAGCACCCCTTACAGGGTGCGGGATCAGCCCCAGCATTTT
TRBJ2-3	.	.	TRBV5-1	CASSGLSGPGTDTQYF	TGCGCCAGCAGCGGGTTGAGCGGACCCGGCACAGATACGCAGTATTTT
TRBJ2-3	.	few	TRBV7-9	CASSSGRGGDTQYF	TGTGCCAGCAGCTCAGGTAGGGGAGGAGATACGCAGTATTTT
TRBJ2-7	.	.	TRBV12-2	CASRSEPTDSSYEQYF	TGTGCAAGTCGCTCAGAGCCTACAGATAGCTCCTACGAGCAGTACTTC
TRBJ1-3	.	.	TRBV5-1	CASNSQPSGNTIYF	TGCGCCAGCAACTCACAACCCTCTGGAAACACCATATATTTT
TRBJ2-7	.	.	TRBV18	CASSPGNNYEQYF	TGTGCCAGCTCACCCGGGAACAACTACGAGCAGTACTTC
TRBJ1-6	TRBD1	.	TRBV6-1	CASSEWTGPPGSLHF	TGTGCCAGCAGTGAATGGACAGGGCCTCCGGGATCCCTCCACTTT
TRBJ1-4	.	.	TRBV2	CASKTGGAGVSANEKLFF	TGTGCCAGCAAGACTGGGGGCGCGGGGGTCTCGGCTAATGAAAAACTGTTTTTT
TRBJ1-1	.	.	TRBV6-1	CASSEMDRGPTEAFF	TGTGCCAGCAGTGAGATGGACAGAGGGCCAACTGAAGCTTTCTTT